These 27 T cell receptor beta chains share one sample of origin, sequenced in a study of T cells in Graves' hyperthyroidism and ophthalmopathy. Using RNA transcripts as the source, TCR beta CDR3 regions were amplified. HTBI primers drove first-round RT-PCR of the TCR CDR3. TCRdb reprocessed the multiplex PCR reads with MiXCR, giving one entry per CDR3 protein. The sample records 490,000 or so distinct CDR3 sequences, around 43% being singletons. Sequencing input: peripheral blood or thyroid tissue (not recorded which). Receptors originate from an adult woman with Graves' disease, either hyperthyroidism or ophthalmopathy (not recorded which).

V gene TRBV29-1 combines with J gene TRBJ1-1; weak D call: TRBD1 (6 bases). Trimming left V 7 bases short and J 3 bases short, with 18 bases between. The germline gives CDR1 SQVTM, CDR2 ANQGSEA. The CDR3 extends over 14 amino acids. The CDR3 is CSAQGLRWDTEAFF. CDR3 DNA: TGCAGCGCCCAGGGGTTGCGGTGGGACACTGAAGCTTTCTTT.

The CDR3 nucleotides read TGTGCCAGCAGTGAACGGGATTCCTACGAGCAGTACTTC. As protein: CASSERDSYEQYF. The chain carries TRBV6-1 and TRBJ2-7; D may be TRBD2 (5 bases). The CDR3 contains 13 residues. The germline V gene has CDR1 MNHNS and CDR2 SASEGT. Trimming took off 2 bases at V and 1 base at J, with 6 bases between the two ends.

The rearrangement joins TRBV15 to TRBJ1-2, with 7 bases aligning to TRBD1. CDR1 is LNHNV and CDR2 is YYDKDF in the germline V gene (reference sequence). The CDR3 extends over 15 amino acids. J gave up 2 bases and V 4 bases, and 7 bases lay outside the gene matches. The CDR3 here is CATSTETGKNYGYTF. The CDR3 bases are TGTGCCACCAGCACCGAGACAGGGAAGAACTATGGCTACACCTTC.

This chain links TRBV29-1 with TRBJ2-7, with D possibly being TRBD1 (6 bases). The V gene's germline CDR1 is SQVTM and CDR2 ANQGSEA. The ends were cut back, 7 bases at V and 2 bases at J, with 18 bases in the middle. The CDR3 length is 14 residues. CDR3 bases: TGCAGCGCCAGCAGTGGGGCAGGGGCCTACGAGCAGTACTTC. Translated: CSASSGAGAYEQYF.

A few counts support this clonotype. CDR3 coding DNA: TGTGCCAGCAGTGATCAGGGGGTGGGGGAGACCCAGTACTTC. This gives the protein CASSDQGVGETQYF. This chain uses TRBV25-1 with TRBJ2-5, with TRBD1 matching over 7 bases. The germline V gene encodes CDR1 MGHDK and CDR2 SYGVNS. This CDR3 has 14 residues. Trimming cost V 3 bases and J 5 bases; bases outside gene matches: 6.

This clonotype was seen at least ten times. This chain uses TRBV6-5 with TRBJ1-3; TRBD1 aligns across 11 bases. CDR3 length equals 15 residues. The V gene end was trimmed by 0 bases and the J gene end by 8 bases; junction bases not matched to a gene: 3. CDR1 and CDR2 (germline): MNHEY, SVGAGI. CDR3 bases: TGTGCCAGCAGTTACTCGGGACAGGGGGAATACACCATATATTTT. Translating gives CASSYSGQGEYTIYF.

The genes are TRBV14 and TRBJ1-3, with D hard to call. V lost 4 bases and J 0 bases, leaving 10 bases between the germline ends. Germline lookup yields CDR1 SGHDN and CDR2 FVKESK. CDR3 length: 15 residues. This CDR3 reads CASSRGRTSGNTIYF. Here the CDR3 DNA reads TGTGCCAGCAGCCGCGGACGGACCTCTGGAAACACCATATATTTT. The whole variable domain, filled in from reference TRBV14 and TRBJ1-3, reads EAGVTQFPSHSVIEKGQTVTLRCDPISGHDNLYWYRRVMGKEIKFLLHFVKESKQDESGMPNNRFLAERTGGTYSTLKVQPAELEDSGVYFCASSRGRTSGNTIYFGEGSWLTVV.

Points on this clonotype: A much larger clone differs by one base, so this may be a read error. The chain uses TRBV29-1 and TRBJ1-2, with no clear D. Germline loops: CDR1 SQVTM, CDR2 ANQGSEA. The CDR3 contains 11 residues. DNA for the CDR3: TGCCTCACCACAGAAAACTATGGCCACACCTTC. This translates into CLTTENYGHTF.

The chain has TRBV19 and TRBJ1-6; TRBD1 might be the D (6 bases). CDR1 and CDR2 (germline): LNHDA, SQIVND (reference sequence). V was cut by 9 bases and J by 0 bases, with 9 bases left in between. This CDR3 region has 14 residues. The CDR3 is CASRGDSYNSPLHF. The CDR3 DNA reads TGTGCCAGCAGGGGTGACTCCTATAATTCACCCCTCCACTTT.

The chain uses TRBV15 and TRBJ2-1, with D possibly TRBD2 on 6 matching bases. Germline-derived CDR1 and CDR2 are LNHNV and YYDKDF (reference sequence). There are 19 residues in the CDR3. The germline V and J ends were trimmed by 1 base and 6 bases, with 25 bases remaining between them. The CDR3 reads CATSRVGRGTGVTVNEQFF. CDR3 nucleotides: TGTGCCACCAGCAGAGTCGGCCGGGGGACGGGAGTAACGGTCAATGAGCAGTTCTTC.

Many counts were recorded for this clonotype. The V gene is TRBV2, the J gene TRBJ1-5, with D maybe TRBD1 (6 bases). The germline V and J ends were trimmed by 3 bases and 0 bases, with 18 bases remaining between them. There are 18 residues in the CDR3. CDR1 is SNHLY and CDR2 is FYNNEI in the germline V gene. Here the CDR3 reads CASSDYISGTHSNQPQHF. DNA of the CDR3: TGTGCCAGCAGTGACTACATCTCAGGGACACATAGCAATCAGCCCCAGCATTTT.

The rearrangement joins TRBV29-1 to TRBJ2-2, with D possibly TRBD2 on 6 matching bases. Germline CDR1 and CDR2: SQVTM and ANQGSEA. CDR3 size: 12 residues. CDR3: CSAGPNTGELFF. DNA of the CDR3: TGCAGTGCGGGACCGAACACCGGGGAGCTGTTTTTT.

The V call is TRBV19, the J call TRBJ1-4, with a tentative D call TRBD1 (6 bases). CDR3 length equals 13 residues. Germline V gene sequence: CDR1 LNHDA, CDR2 SQIVND (reference sequence). The V end was cut by 7 bases, the J end by 5 bases, with 11 bases between. CDR3 DNA: TGTGCCAGTAAAGGGACACAGAATGAAAAACTGTTTTTT. It encodes CASKGTQNEKLFF.

V gene TRBV7-2 combines with J gene TRBJ2-5; 7 bases are a match to TRBD2. In germline, CDR1 is SGHTA, CDR2 FQGNSA. V was clipped by 5 bases and J by 4 bases; unmatched bases: 7. The CDR3 is made up of 14 amino acids. CDR3 coding DNA: TGTGCCAGCAGCACCGGGGAGGGGCGAGAGACCCAGTACTTC. It is translated as CASSTGEGRETQYF.

The chain combines TRBV20-1 with TRBJ1-2; D not resolved. There are 15 residues in the CDR3. Germline loops: CDR1 DFQATT, CDR2 SNEGSKA (reference sequence). V lost 0 bases to trimming and J lost 4 bases, with 15 bases between them. The CDR3 bases are TGCAGTGCTAGAGATATTGCCACACCGGTCTATGGCTACACCTTC. Encoded protein: CSARDIATPVYGYTF.

There are a few counts of this clonotype. Relative to the germline gene, one junction end is altered; a read error may explain this. J is TRBJ1-2 and V is TRBV20-1; TRBD1 aligns across 10 bases. Germline V CDR1 and CDR2: DFQATT, SNEGSKA (reference sequence). The CDR3 consists of 10 residues. The CDR3 sequence is CSAATGGFTF. The CDR3 region has the DNA TGCAGTGCGGCGACAGGGGGCTTCACCTTC.

This clonotype was detected only a few times. J is TRBJ2-7 and V is TRBV7-9; TRBD2 agrees at 7 bases. Unmatched junction bases numbered 13, after V lost 7 bases and J lost 1 base. This CDR3 is 16 amino acids long. The germline V gene encodes CDR1 SEHNR and CDR2 FQNEAQ (reference sequence). CDR3 DNA: TGTGCCAGCATCTCCGGTCGCGGGAGAGGATCCTACGAGCAGTACTTC. Amino acid sequence: CASISGRGRGSYEQYF.

This clonotype was counted once. V and J are TRBV13 and TRBJ2-5; TRBD2 aligns across 8 bases. The germline CDR1 and CDR2 sequences are PRHDT and FYEKMQ (reference sequence). The CDR3 loop spans 14 amino acids. The V gene end was trimmed by 8 bases and the J gene end by 3 bases; junction bases not matched to a gene: 8. CDR3 sequence: CASEILADEETQYF. The CDR3 bases are TGTGCCAGCGAGATACTAGCGGATGAAGAGACCCAGTACTTC.

This clonotype has only a few counts. The V call is TRBV7-9, the J call TRBJ1-2; unclear D gene. From germline, CDR1 is SEHNR and CDR2 FQNEAQ (reference sequence). The CDR3 spans 14 residues. The V and J ends lost 4 bases and 0 bases respectively, with 9 bases between them. CDR3 region: CASSSGRTNYGYTF. In DNA, the CDR3 is TGTGCCAGCAGCTCCGGACGGACTAACTATGGCTACACCTTC. Full variable domain (rest looked up from reference TRBV7-9 and TRBJ1-2): DTGVSQNPRHKITKRGQNVTFRCDPISEHNRLYWYRQTLGQGPEFLTYFQNEAQLEKSRLLSDRFSAERPKGSFSTLEIQRTEQGDSAMYLCASSSGRTNYGYTFGSGTRLTVV.

The chain carries TRBV7-8 and TRBJ1-1; TRBD1 agrees at 8 bases. Germline CDR1 reads SGHVS; CDR2 reads FQNEAQ. The CDR3 loop spans 12 amino acids. With 4 bases clipped from V and 10 bases from J, the junction kept 5 bases outside the gene matches. The CDR3 sequence is CASSSGGQAAFF. In DNA form, the CDR3 reads TGTGCCAGCAGCTCCGGGGGACAGGCAGCTTTCTTT. Together with reference TRBV7-8 and TRBJ1-1, the CDR3 gives the full variable domain: GAGVSQSPRYKVAKRGQDVALRCDPISGHVSLFWYQQALGQGPEFLTYFQNEAQLDKSGLPSDRFFAERPEGSVSTLKIQRTQQEDSAVYLCASSSGGQAAFFGQGTRLTVV.

This clonotype was recorded many times. The V and J genes are TRBV15 and TRBJ1-5, with D perhaps matching TRBD1 (5 bases). The CDR3 extends over 13 amino acids. Per germline, CDR1 LNHNV and CDR2 YYDKDF (reference sequence). Trimming shortened V by 3 bases and J by 6 bases, and 9 bases separated the two germline ends. CDR3 bases: TGTGCCACCAGCAGTGGGGACTTTCAGCCCCAGCATTTT. This codes for CATSSGDFQPQHF. Drawing the rest from reference TRBV15 and TRBJ1-5, the complete variable domain is DAMVIQNPRYQVTQFGKPVTLSCSQTLNHNVMYWYQQKSSQAPKLLFHYYDKDFNNEADTPDNFQSRRPNTSFCFLDIRSPGLGDTAMYLCATSSGDFQPQHFGDGTRLSIL.

The CDR3 DNA is TGTGCCAACCGGGACGCGAACACCGGGGAGCTGTTTTTT. It codes for CANRDANTGELFF. This sequence joins TRBV28 and TRBJ2-2; D assignment may be TRBD1 or TRBD2 (5 bases each). V was clipped by 10 bases and J by 0 bases, with 9 bases between them. The length of the CDR3 is 13 residues. CDR1 and CDR2 (germline): MDHEN, SYDVKM. Together with reference TRBV28 and TRBJ2-2, the CDR3 gives the full variable domain: DVKVTQSSRYLVKRTGEKVFLECVQDMDHENMFWYRQDPGLGLRLIYFSYDVKMKEKGDIPEGYSVSREKKERFSLILESASTNQTSMYLCANRDANTGELFFGEGSRLTVL.

This sequence joins TRBV2 and TRBJ1-2, with TRBD1 matching 7 bases. The CDR3 has 13 residues. V was clipped by 7 bases and J by 7 bases; unmatched bases: 9. CDR1 is SNHLY, CDR2 FYNNEI, per germline. The CDR3 reads CASTPGGLGGYTF. In DNA form, the CDR3 reads TGTGCCAGCACCCCAGGGGGTTTGGGTGGCTACACCTTC.

In this sample, this clonotype turned up many times. The gene calls are TRBV11-2 and TRBJ1-1, with TRBD1 matching over 7 bases. The V and J ends lost 0 bases and 12 bases, in that order; junction bases with no gene match: 7. Germline lookup yields CDR1 SGHAT and CDR2 FQNNGV. The CDR3 is made up of 13 amino acids. DNA of the CDR3: TGTGCCAGCAGCTTAGATTGGACAGGCTCGACTTTCTTT. Its translation is CASSLDWTGSTFF.

The V call is TRBV5-1, the J call TRBJ1-1; 9 positions agree with TRBD1. The length of the CDR3 is 13 residues. V trimming: 4 bases; J trimming: 9 bases; junction bases outside the gene matches: 7. CDR1 SGHRS and CDR2 YFSETQ come from the germline V gene. The CDR3 sequence: CASSPGGQGKAFF. The CDR3 DNA follows: TGCGCCAGCAGCCCCGGGGGACAGGGTAAAGCTTTCTTT.

This rearrangement joins TRBV20-1 to TRBJ2-5; D is ambiguous. Per germline, CDR1 DFQATT and CDR2 SNEGSKA (reference sequence). Deletions cut 1 base from V and 1 base from J, with 4 bases between. The CDR3 sequence is 12 residues long. This chain's CDR3 is CSARVAQETQYF. CDR3 sequence (DNA): TGCAGTGCTAGAGTGGCCCAAGAGACCCAGTACTTC.

The rearrangement links TRBV20-1 to TRBJ1-5, with TRBD1 matching 9 bases. Germline CDR1 is DFQATT and CDR2 is SNEGSKA (reference sequence). V dropped 2 bases and J dropped 4; count of bases not matched to a gene: 3. This CDR3 has 14 amino acids. This chain's CDR3 is CSARSGTGNQPQHF. CDR3 DNA sequence: TGCAGTGCTAGAAGCGGGACAGGGAATCAGCCCCAGCATTTT.